The 26 T cell receptor beta chains listed next were all sequenced from one sample in a study of cytomegalovirus exposure and HLA in healthy donors. The PCR ran on 60 Vbeta and 13 Jbeta primers. The assay was immunoSEQ multiplex PCR, and TCRdb's table has in-frame clones only and misses some. The sample includes roughly 230,000 clones, 78% seen only once; the top ten take under 0.6%. Material for sequencing was PBMCs. The receptor set was obtained from a boy aged 5-17 years in good health and CMV-seronegative.

J is TRBJ1-3 and V is TRBV15; 7 positions match TRBD1. Germline loops: CDR1 LNHNV, CDR2 YYDKDF (reference sequence). The V gene end was trimmed by 3 bases and the J gene end by 0 bases; junction bases not matched to a gene: 5. This CDR3 spans 16 amino acids. The CDR3 nucleotides are TGTGCCACCAGCAGGCATACAGGGGACTCTGGAAACACCATATATTTT. Amino acid sequence: CATSRHTGDSGNTIYF.

The V gene is TRBV7-8, the J gene TRBJ2-1, with a tentative D call TRBD2 (6 bases). CDR1 and CDR2 (germline): SGHVS, FQNEAQ. The CDR3 is 15 residues long. V was cut by 1 base and J by 8 bases, with 15 bases left in between. CDR3: CASSLVGAQRDEQFF. DNA for the CDR3: TGTGCCAGCAGCTTAGTTGGGGCCCAGCGGGATGAGCAGTTCTTC.

This clone was found a few times. The CDR3: CASSKQGDEQFF. In DNA, the CDR3 is TGTGCCAGCAGCAAACAGGGCGATGAGCAGTTCTTC. This sequence joins TRBV7-9 and TRBJ2-1, with D tentatively TRBD1 (6 bases). CDR3 size: 12 residues. Germline assignment: CDR1 SEHNR and CDR2 FQNEAQ (reference sequence). The V gene lost 5 bases and the J gene lost 8 bases, with 10 bases spanning the gap.

This clone was observed a handful of times. The CDR3 loop reads CASSVGQVDEKLFF. Written as DNA, the CDR3 is TGTGCCAGCAGCGTAGGCCAGGTTGATGAAAAACTGTTTTTT. The V call is TRBV9, the J call TRBJ1-4; D gene ambiguous. The germline gives CDR1 SGDLS, CDR2 YYNGEE. Trimming removed 0 bases at V and 6 bases at J, with 9 bases between. This CDR3 has 14 residues.

This sequence joins TRBV19 and TRBJ1-5, with no clear D. Trimming took 3 bases from V and 4 from J, leaving 10 bases between them. This CDR3 is built from 14 residues. CDR1 LNHDA and CDR2 SQIVND come from the germline V gene (reference sequence). The CDR3 DNA reads as TGTGCCAGTAGTATTGTCGGGGAGAATCAGCCCCAGCATTTT. It codes for CASSIVGENQPQHF.

V and J are TRBV6-5 and TRBJ2-1, with TRBD2 matching 7 bases. The J segment lost 5 bases and the V segment lost 5 bases, leaving 3 bases of the junction unmatched. In germline, CDR1 is MNHEY, CDR2 SVGAGI. CDR3 length: 13 residues. The CDR3: CASSLGLNNEQFF. DNA of the CDR3: TGTGCCAGCAGTCTGGGACTAAACAATGAGCAGTTCTTC.

This chain uses TRBV9 with TRBJ1-2, with no clear D. CDR1 and CDR2 from the germline V gene are SGDLS and YYNGEE. The CDR3 consists of 13 residues. Trimming left V 1 base short and J 5 bases short, with 9 bases between. Here the CDR3 reads CASSVSHQYGYTF. The CDR3 region has the DNA TGTGCCAGCAGCGTATCCCATCAGTATGGCTACACCTTC.

This clone showed up just a few times. V and J are TRBV2 and TRBJ2-1; D gene uncertain. The germline CDR1 and CDR2 sequences are SNHLY and FYNNEI. The CDR3 has 11 amino acids. With 7 bases removed from V and 10 bases from J, the gap between germline ends came to 11 bases. The CDR3 protein is CASNPPQEQFF. CDR3 bases: TGTGCCAGCAATCCGCCTCAGGAGCAGTTCTTC.

In this sample, this clone turned up a few times. This chain connects TRBV6-1 to TRBJ2-1, with TRBD1 identical over 7 bases. The CDR3 totals 14 residues. J was trimmed by 6 bases and V by 4 bases; bases with no gene match: 6. Germline assignment: CDR1 MNHNS and CDR2 SASEGT. This CDR3 is CASSARQGGNEQFF. The DNA of the CDR3 is TGTGCCAGCAGTGCCAGACAGGGTGGCAATGAGCAGTTCTTC.

In nucleotides, the CDR3 is TGTGCCAGCAGCTTAGAGGGGGGGAGCACTGAAGCTTTCTTT. Translated: CASSLEGGSTEAFF. This chain connects TRBV7-9 to TRBJ1-1, with a tentative D call TRBD1 (6 bases). From germline, CDR1 is SEHNR and CDR2 FQNEAQ (reference sequence). The CDR3 length is 14 residues. V lost 1 base, J lost 4 bases, and 10 bases lay in between.

This clone has a single count. The J gene is TRBJ1-6, the V gene TRBV5-6, with 7 positions matching TRBD1. CDR3 length: 15 amino acids. The J segment lost 5 bases and the V segment lost 2 bases, leaving 4 bases of the junction unmatched. Germline loops: CDR1 SGHDT, CDR2 YYEEEE. The DNA of the CDR3 is TGTGCCAGCAGCTTCGGGACAGCAGATAATTCACCCCTCCACTTT. Translation: CASSFGTADNSPLHF.

This rearrangement joins TRBV25-1 to TRBJ2-3, with D maybe TRBD2 (6 bases). Trimming took 3 bases from V and 0 from J, leaving 19 bases between them. Germline assignment: CDR1 MGHDK and CDR2 SYGVNS. There are 18 residues in the CDR3. In DNA, the CDR3 is TGTGCCAGCAGTGACTATGGCGTCGGCGGGATAAGCACAGATACGCAGTATTTT. It codes for CASSDYGVGGISTDTQYF.

To note about this clone: At one end the junction does not follow the germline gene, possibly because of a read error. The genes are TRBV7-9 and TRBJ2-1; TRBD2 matches 10 bases. Germline CDR1 reads SEHNR; CDR2 reads FQNEAQ (reference sequence). The CDR3 has 17 residues. DNA of the CDR3: TGTTCCAGCAGCTTAGGGGTCGTCCTAGCGGGAGCAGATGAGCAGTTCTTC. Translated: CSSSLGVVLAGADEQFF.

The sample holds a few counts of this clone. The J gene is TRBJ2-7, the V gene TRBV6-5, with TRBD2 as a possible D gene (5 bases). The V and J ends lost 4 bases and 7 bases respectively, with 11 bases between them. Germline V lookup: CDR1 MNHEY, CDR2 SVGAGI. The CDR3 extends over 12 amino acids. The DNA of the CDR3 is TGTGCCAGCAGTTTACTAGGCCGAGAGCAGTACTTC. Translated, it gives CASSLLGREQYF.

The CDR3 region has the DNA TGTGCCAGCAGCTTACCGGACTATGGCTACACCTTC. Its protein product is CASSLPDYGYTF. This chain uses TRBV7-9 with TRBJ1-2; D is unclear. The V and J ends lost 2 bases and 3 bases respectively, with 4 bases between them. Germline assignment: CDR1 SEHNR and CDR2 FQNEAQ (reference sequence). The CDR3 consists of 12 residues.

The chain carries TRBV11-3 and TRBJ2-3; D may be TRBD2 (6 bases). The germline V gene encodes CDR1 SGHNT and CDR2 YENEEA. Trimming shortened V by 0 bases and J by 9 bases, and 7 bases separated the two germline ends. The CDR3 is 12 amino acids. CDR3 DNA: TGTGCCAGCAGCTTAGACCGGGGGACGCAGTATTTT. It specifies CASSLDRGTQYF.

DNA for the CDR3: TGTGCCAGCAGTGAAGCGACAGGTACAGATACGCAGTATTTT. As protein: CASSEATGTDTQYF. The chain joins TRBV6-1 to TRBJ2-3; possible D gene TRBD1, 6 bases. The CDR3 length is 14 residues. Trimming pared 0 bases from V and 3 bases from J, leaving 7 bases between. Germline V gene lookup returns CDR1 MNHNS and CDR2 SASEGT.

This chain links TRBV5-1 with TRBJ2-5, with 7 bases fitting TRBD1. The CDR3 length is 14 residues. The ends lost 3 bases at V and 5 bases at J; junction bases unmatched: 7. CDR1 and CDR2 from the germline V gene are SGHRS and YFSETQ. DNA for the CDR3: TGCGCCAGCAGCTGGGACAGCGTGATGGAGACCCAGTACTTC. This translates into CASSWDSVMETQYF.

In its sample, this clone was seen a few times. The chain couples TRBV20-1 to TRBJ1-1; D uncertain. CDR3 length equals 10 residues. Trimming took 4 bases from V and 3 from J, leaving 3 bases between them. Germline lookup yields CDR1 DFQATT and CDR2 SNEGSKA (reference sequence). The CDR3 region has the DNA TGCAGTGCTATCTACACTGAAGCTTTCTTT. It is translated as CSAIYTEAFF.

The chain links TRBV2 to TRBJ2-1, with D tentatively TRBD1 (5 bases). The ends were cut back, 8 bases at V and 7 bases at J, with 15 bases in the middle. Germline V CDR1 and CDR2: SNHLY, FYNNEI. CDR3 length: 13 amino acids. As DNA, the CDR3 is TGTGCCAGCTGTGGGCAGGGTAAGAATGAGCAGTTCTTC. Its protein is CASCGQGKNEQFF.

This clone was found a few times. The genes are TRBV19 and TRBJ1-2; TRBD1 matches 9 bases. The CDR3 sequence is 14 residues long. Germline V gives CDR1 LNHDA, CDR2 SQIVND (reference sequence). J was trimmed by 8 bases and V by 4 bases; bases with no gene match: 8. This CDR3 reads CASSTTGTGRGYTF. CDR3 DNA: TGTGCCAGTAGTACGACCGGGACAGGGCGAGGCTACACCTTC.

The chain employs TRBV7-8 and TRBJ1-1; D unclear. The length of the CDR3 is 13 residues. Looked up from germline, CDR1 is SGHVS and CDR2 is FQNEAQ. The V end was cut by 7 bases, the J end by 3 bases, with 12 bases between. CDR3: CASTPGGDTEAFF. CDR3 bases: TGTGCCAGCACCCCCGGCGGGGACACTGAAGCTTTCTTT.

This clone was picked up a small number of times. The chain is built from TRBV2 and TRBJ2-7, with 8 bases lining up with TRBD2. CDR1 and CDR2 (germline): SNHLY, FYNNEI. The CDR3 has 16 amino acids. Trimming removed 2 bases from V and 4 bases from J; junction bases left unmatched: 10. The CDR3 bases are TGTGCCAGCAGTGAATCAGGAGCGGGAGAGCCGTACGAGCAGTACTTC. As protein: CASSESGAGEPYEQYF.

There are a few counts of this clone. The chain is built from TRBV28 and TRBJ1-1; TRBD1 might be the D (5 bases). CDR1 MDHEN and CDR2 SYDVKM come from the germline V gene. V gave up 6 bases and J gave up 7 bases, with 9 bases separating them. CDR3 length: 11 residues. The CDR3 protein is CASRFQGEAFF. The CDR3 DNA follows: TGTGCCAGCAGGTTCCAGGGTGAAGCTTTCTTT.

This chain joins TRBV9 and TRBJ2-3; D is perhaps TRBD1 (6 bases). This CDR3 is built from 16 residues. Germline V lookup: CDR1 SGDLS, CDR2 YYNGEE. V gave up 0 bases and J gave up 0 bases, with 11 bases separating them. CDR3 sequence: CASSVGGQPSTDTQYF. The DNA of the CDR3 is TGTGCCAGCAGCGTAGGAGGACAGCCAAGCACAGATACGCAGTATTTT.

This clone was seen once. The gene calls are TRBV23-1 and TRBJ1-2, with D unresolved. TRBV23-1 is classed as an ORF, of uncertain function. The V end lost 6 bases, the J end lost 2 bases, and 7 bases lay between the germline ends. The CDR3 consists of 12 residues. For the CDR3, the DNA is TGCGCCAGCAGAGACTCCAACTATGGCTACACCTTC. Translating it yields CASRDSNYGYTF.